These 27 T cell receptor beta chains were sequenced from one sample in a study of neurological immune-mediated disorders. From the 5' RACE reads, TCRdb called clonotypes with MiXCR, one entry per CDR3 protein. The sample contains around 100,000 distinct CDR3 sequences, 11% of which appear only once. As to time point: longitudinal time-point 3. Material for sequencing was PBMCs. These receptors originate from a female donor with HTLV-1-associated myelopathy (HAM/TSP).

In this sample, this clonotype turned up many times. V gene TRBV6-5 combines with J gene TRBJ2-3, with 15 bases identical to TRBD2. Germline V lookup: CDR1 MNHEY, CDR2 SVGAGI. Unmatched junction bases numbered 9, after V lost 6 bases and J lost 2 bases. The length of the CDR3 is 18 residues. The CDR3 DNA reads TGTGCCAGCAGACCTAGGACTAGCGGGGGGGGAACCACAGATACGCAGTATTTT. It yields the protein CASRPRTSGGGTTDTQYF.

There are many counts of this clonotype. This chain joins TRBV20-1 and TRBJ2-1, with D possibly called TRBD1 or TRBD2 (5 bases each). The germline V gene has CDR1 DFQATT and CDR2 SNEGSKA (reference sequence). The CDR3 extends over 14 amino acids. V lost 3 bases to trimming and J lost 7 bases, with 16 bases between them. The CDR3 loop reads CSARNQGAGNEQFF. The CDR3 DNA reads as TGCAGTGCTAGGAATCAGGGAGCAGGGAATGAGCAGTTCTTC.

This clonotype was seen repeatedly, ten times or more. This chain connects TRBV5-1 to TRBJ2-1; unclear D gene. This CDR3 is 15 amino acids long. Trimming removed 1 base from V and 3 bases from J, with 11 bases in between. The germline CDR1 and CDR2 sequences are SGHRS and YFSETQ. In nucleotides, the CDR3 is TGCGCCAGCAGCTTGCCCCCAGAGTACTACAATGAGCAGTTCTTC. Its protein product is CASSLPPEYYNEQFF.

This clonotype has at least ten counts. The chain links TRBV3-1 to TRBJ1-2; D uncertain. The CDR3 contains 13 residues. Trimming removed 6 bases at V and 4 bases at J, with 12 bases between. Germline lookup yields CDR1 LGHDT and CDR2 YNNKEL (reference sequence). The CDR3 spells CASSKLESYGYTF. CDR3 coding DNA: TGTGCCAGCAGTAAATTGGAATCCTATGGCTACACCTTC.

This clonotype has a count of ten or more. CDR3 amino acids: CSARDQSYSGGTDTQYF. The DNA of the CDR3 is TGCAGTGCTAGAGATCAATCGTACAGCGGGGGTACAGATACGCAGTATTTT. The chain uses TRBV20-1 and TRBJ2-3; 8 bases agree with TRBD2. Germline assignment: CDR1 DFQATT and CDR2 SNEGSKA (reference sequence). The CDR3 runs to 17 residues. V lost 0 bases and J lost 3; bases outside the gene matches: 11.

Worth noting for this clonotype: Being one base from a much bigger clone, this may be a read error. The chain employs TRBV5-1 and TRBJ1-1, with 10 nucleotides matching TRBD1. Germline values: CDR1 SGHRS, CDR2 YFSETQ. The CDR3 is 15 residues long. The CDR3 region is CDSSLRDRGNTEAFF. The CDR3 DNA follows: TGCGACAGCAGCTTGCGGGACAGGGGTAACACTGAAGCTTTCTTT.

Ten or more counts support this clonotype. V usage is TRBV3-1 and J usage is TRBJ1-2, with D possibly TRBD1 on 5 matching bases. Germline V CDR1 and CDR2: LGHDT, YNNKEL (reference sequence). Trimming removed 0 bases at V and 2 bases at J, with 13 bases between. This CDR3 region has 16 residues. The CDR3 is CASSQDLSTANYGYTF. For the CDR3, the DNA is TGTGCCAGCAGCCAAGACCTATCGACAGCCAACTATGGCTACACCTTC.

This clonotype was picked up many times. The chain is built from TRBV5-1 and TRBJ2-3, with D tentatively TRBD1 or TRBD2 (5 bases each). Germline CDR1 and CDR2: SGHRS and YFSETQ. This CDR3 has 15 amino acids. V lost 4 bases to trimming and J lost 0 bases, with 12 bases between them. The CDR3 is CASSIGTASTDTQYF. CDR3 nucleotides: TGCGCCAGCAGCATAGGGACGGCTAGCACAGATACGCAGTATTTT. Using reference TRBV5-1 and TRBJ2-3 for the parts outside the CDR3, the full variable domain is KAGVTQTPRYLIKTRGQQVTLSCSPISGHRSVSWYQQTPGQGLQFLFEYFSETQRNKGNFPGRFSGRQFSNSRSEMNVSTLELGDSALYLCASSIGTASTDTQYFGPGTRLTVL.

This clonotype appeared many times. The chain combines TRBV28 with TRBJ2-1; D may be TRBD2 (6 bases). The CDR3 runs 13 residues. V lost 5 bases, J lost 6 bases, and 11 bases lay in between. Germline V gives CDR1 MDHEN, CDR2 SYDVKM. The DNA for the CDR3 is TGTGCCAGCAGTCCCGGGGGAGGCAATGAGCAGTTCTTC. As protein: CASSPGGGNEQFF.

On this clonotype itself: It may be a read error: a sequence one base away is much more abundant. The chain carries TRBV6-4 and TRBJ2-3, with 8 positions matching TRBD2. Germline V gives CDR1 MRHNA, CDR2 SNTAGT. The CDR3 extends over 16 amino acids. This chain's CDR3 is CAGSRTPAGVGDTQYF. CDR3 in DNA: TGTGCCGGCAGTCGAACGCCAGCGGGGGTTGGAGATACGCAGTATTTT.

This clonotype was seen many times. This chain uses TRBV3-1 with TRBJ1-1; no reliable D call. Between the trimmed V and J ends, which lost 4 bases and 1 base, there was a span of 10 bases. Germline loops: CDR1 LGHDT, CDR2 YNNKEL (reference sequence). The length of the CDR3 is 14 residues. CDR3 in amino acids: CASSPEVGNTEAFF. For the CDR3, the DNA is TGTGCCAGCAGCCCGGAGGTCGGGAACACTGAAGCTTTCTTT.

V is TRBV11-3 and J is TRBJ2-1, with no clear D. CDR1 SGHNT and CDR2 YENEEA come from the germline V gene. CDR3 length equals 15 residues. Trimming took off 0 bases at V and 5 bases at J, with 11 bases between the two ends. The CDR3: CASSLDPGMNNEQFF. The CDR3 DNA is TGTGCCAGCAGCTTAGATCCAGGTATGAACAATGAGCAGTTCTTC.

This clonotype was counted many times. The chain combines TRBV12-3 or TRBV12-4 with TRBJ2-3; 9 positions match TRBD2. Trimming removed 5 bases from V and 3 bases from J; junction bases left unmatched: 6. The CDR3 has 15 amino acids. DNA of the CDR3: TGTGCCAGCAGTCCAGCGGGGGGAGCGACAGATACGCAGTATTTT. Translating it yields CASSPAGGATDTQYF.

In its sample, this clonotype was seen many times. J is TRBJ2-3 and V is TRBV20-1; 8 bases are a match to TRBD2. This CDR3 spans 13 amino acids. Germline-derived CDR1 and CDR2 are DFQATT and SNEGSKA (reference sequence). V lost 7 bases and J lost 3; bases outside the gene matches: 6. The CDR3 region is CSEAGVGTDTQYF. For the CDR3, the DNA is TGCAGTGAAGCGGGGGTCGGTACAGATACGCAGTATTTT.

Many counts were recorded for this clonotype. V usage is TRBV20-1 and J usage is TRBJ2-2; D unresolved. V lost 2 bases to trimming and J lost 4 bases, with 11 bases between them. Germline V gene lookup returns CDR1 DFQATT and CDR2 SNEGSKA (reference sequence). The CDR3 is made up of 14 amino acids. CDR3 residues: CSARRPLGTGELFF. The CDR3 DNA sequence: TGCAGTGCTAGAAGGCCCCTCGGCACCGGGGAGCTGTTTTTT.

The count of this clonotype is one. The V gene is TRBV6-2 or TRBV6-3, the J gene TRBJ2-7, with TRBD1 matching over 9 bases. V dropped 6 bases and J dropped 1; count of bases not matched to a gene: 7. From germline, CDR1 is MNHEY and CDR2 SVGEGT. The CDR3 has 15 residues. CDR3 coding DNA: TGTGCCAGCAGCAGCGCCGGGACAGGGTCCTACGAGCAGTACTTC. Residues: CASSSAGTGSYEQYF.

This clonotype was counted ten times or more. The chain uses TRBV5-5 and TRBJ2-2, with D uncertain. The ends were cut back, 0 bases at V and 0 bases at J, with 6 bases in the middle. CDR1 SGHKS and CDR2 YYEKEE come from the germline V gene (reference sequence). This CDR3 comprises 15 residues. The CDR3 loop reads CASSLGPSNTGELFF. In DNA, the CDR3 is TGTGCCAGCAGCTTGGGTCCGTCGAACACCGGGGAGCTGTTTTTT.

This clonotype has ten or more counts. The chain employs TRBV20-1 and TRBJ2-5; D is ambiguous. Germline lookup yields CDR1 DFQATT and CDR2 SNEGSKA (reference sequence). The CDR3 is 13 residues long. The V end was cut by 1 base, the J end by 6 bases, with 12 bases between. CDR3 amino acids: CSARGQSEKTQYF. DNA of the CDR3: TGCAGTGCTAGAGGGCAGTCTGAAAAGACCCAGTACTTC.

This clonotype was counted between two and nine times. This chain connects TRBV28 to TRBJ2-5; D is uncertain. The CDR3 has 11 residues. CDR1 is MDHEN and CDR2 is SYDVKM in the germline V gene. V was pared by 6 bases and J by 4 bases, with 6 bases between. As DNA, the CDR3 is TGTGCCAGCAGATACCTAGAGACCCAGTACTTC. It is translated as CASRYLETQYF.

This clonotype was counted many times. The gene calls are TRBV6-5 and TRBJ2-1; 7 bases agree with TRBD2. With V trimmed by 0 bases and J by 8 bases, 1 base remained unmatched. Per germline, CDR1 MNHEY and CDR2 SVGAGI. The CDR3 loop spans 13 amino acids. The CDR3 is CASSYSRGYEQFF. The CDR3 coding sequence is TGTGCCAGCAGTTACTCGCGGGGGTATGAGCAGTTCTTC.

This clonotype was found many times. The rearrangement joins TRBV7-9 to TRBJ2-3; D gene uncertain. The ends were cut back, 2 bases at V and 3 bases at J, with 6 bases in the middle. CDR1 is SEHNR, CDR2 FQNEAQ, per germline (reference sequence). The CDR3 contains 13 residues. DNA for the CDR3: TGTGCCAGCAGCTTACAGGATACAGATACGCAGTATTTT. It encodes CASSLQDTDTQYF.

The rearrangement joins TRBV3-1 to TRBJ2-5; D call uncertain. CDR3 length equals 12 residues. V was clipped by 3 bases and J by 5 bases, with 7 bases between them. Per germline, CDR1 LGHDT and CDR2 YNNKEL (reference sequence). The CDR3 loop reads CASSHRSETQYF. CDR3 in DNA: TGTGCCAGCAGCCACAGGAGCGAGACCCAGTACTTC.

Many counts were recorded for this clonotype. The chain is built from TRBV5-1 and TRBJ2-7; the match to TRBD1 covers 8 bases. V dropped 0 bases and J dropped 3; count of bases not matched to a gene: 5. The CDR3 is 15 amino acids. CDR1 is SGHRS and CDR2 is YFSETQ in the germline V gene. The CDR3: CASSLAGTGFYEQYF. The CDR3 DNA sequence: TGCGCCAGCAGCTTGGCCGGGACAGGTTTCTACGAGCAGTACTTC.

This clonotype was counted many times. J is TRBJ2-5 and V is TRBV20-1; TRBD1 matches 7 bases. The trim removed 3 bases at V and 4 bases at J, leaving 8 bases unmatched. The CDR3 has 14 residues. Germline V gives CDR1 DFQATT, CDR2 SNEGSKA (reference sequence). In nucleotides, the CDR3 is TGCAGTGCTAGGGGGACCAGGGGGTTAGAGACCCAGTACTTC. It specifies CSARGTRGLETQYF.

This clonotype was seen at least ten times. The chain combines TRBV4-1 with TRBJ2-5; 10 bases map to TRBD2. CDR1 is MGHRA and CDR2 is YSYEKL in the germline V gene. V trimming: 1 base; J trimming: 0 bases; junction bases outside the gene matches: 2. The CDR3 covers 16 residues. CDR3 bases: TGCGCCAGCAGCCAAGTTAGCGGGGGGAACCAAGAGACCCAGTACTTC. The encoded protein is CASSQVSGGNQETQYF.

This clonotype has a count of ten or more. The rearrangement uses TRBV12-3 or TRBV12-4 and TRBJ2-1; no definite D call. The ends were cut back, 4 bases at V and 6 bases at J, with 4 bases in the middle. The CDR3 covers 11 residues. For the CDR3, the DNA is TGTGCCAGCAGTTGGTTCAATGAGCAGTTCTTC. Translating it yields CASSWFNEQFF.

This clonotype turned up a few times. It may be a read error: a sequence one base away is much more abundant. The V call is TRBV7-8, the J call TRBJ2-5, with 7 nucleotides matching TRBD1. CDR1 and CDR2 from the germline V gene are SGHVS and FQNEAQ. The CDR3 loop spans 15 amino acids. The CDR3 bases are TGTGTCAGCAGCCGCAGGGGGTTTTACCAAGAGACCCAGTACTTC. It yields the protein CVSSRRGFYQETQYF. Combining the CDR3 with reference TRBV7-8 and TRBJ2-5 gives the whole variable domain GAGVSQSPRYKVAKRGQDVALRCDPISGHVSLFWYQQALGQGPEFLTYFQNEAQLDKSGLPSDRFFAERPEGSVSTLKIQRTQQEDSAVYLCVSSRRGFYQETQYFGPGTRLLVL.